These T cell receptor beta chains were read from a single sample in a study of cytomegalovirus exposure and HLA in healthy donors. Only in-frame clones appear in the TCRdb table, and some are missing; sequencing was by immunoSEQ multiplex PCR. The data show fewer than 200,000 clones, 65% to 85% seen once. The sequenced material came from PBMCs. Source of these receptors: a woman in her late teens or twenties in good health and CMV-seronegative. CDR3s include the opening cysteine and the closing phenylalanine or tryptophan. A D gene is named only where the DNA matches it firmly. Clone size is given for some rows only: seen once, a few or many times, or a class if the clone is expanded.

v_gene: TRBV5-4
j_gene: TRBJ1-5
d_gene: -
abundance: few
CDR3aa: CASSSGGNQPQHF
CDR3nt: TGTGCCAGCAGCTCGGGGGGCAATCAGCCCCAGCATTTT

v_gene: TRBV27
j_gene: TRBJ2-7
d_gene: TRBD2
abundance: -
CDR3aa: CASSFIAGASEQYF
CDR3nt: TGTGCCAGCAGTTTTATTGCGGGAGCTTCTGAGCAGTACTTC

v_gene: TRBV28
j_gene: TRBJ2-6
d_gene: -
abundance: -
CDR3aa: CASSLPRGGANVLTF
CDR3nt: TGTGCCAGCAGTTTACCCAGGGGAGGGGCCAACGTCCTGACTTTC

v_gene: TRBV27
j_gene: TRBJ2-5
d_gene: -
abundance: -
CDR3aa: CASSPDTYQETQYF
CDR3nt: TGTGCCAGCAGCCCGGACACGTACCAAGAGACCCAGTACTTC

v_gene: TRBV4-2
j_gene: TRBJ1-2
d_gene: TRBD1
abundance: -
CDR3aa: CASSQVLVTGSQKGYTF
CDR3nt: TGTGCCAGCAGCCAAGTGCTAGTGACAGGGTCCCAGAAAGGCTACACCTTC

v_gene: TRBV19
j_gene: TRBJ1-1
d_gene: -
abundance: -
CDR3aa: CASSGSRRGGKVAAFF
CDR3nt: TGTGCCAGTAGTGGGTCACGGCGCGGCGGCAAGGTTGCAGCTTTCTTT

v_gene: TRBV5-1
j_gene: TRBJ2-5
d_gene: -
abundance: few
CDR3aa: CASSLAGETQYF
CDR3nt: TGCGCCAGCAGCTTGGCCGGGGAGACCCAGTACTTC

v_gene: TRBV11-3
j_gene: TRBJ2-7
d_gene: TRBD2
abundance: once
CDR3aa: CASSLGTRFDEQYF
CDR3nt: TGTGCCAGCAGCTTAGGGACTAGGTTCGACGAGCAGTACTTC

v_gene: TRBV11-3
j_gene: TRBJ1-1
d_gene: -
abundance: -
CDR3aa: CASSLDTGKWGDTEAFF
CDR3nt: TGTGCCAGCAGCTTAGATACGGGGAAGTGGGGGGACACTGAAGCTTTCTTT

v_gene: TRBV11-1
j_gene: TRBJ2-3
d_gene: -
abundance: -
CDR3aa: CASSRYPRRRDTQYF
CDR3nt: TGTGCCAGCAGCCGTTATCCGCGGCGAAGAGATACGCAGTATTTT

v_gene: TRBV2
j_gene: TRBJ2-3
d_gene: -
abundance: -
CDR3aa: CASSDLTASDTQYF
CDR3nt: TGTGCCAGCAGTGATTTGACTGCATCAGATACGCAGTATTTT

v_gene: TRBV5-1
j_gene: TRBJ2-1
d_gene: -
abundance: -
CDR3aa: CASSPNTEEQFF
CDR3nt: TGCGCCAGCAGCCCAAATACGGAGGAGCAGTTCTTC

v_gene: TRBV6-1
j_gene: TRBJ1-4
d_gene: TRBD1
abundance: -
CDR3aa: CASSFRERTGRFF
CDR3nt: TGTGCCAGCAGTTTCCGCGAGCGGACAGGGAGGTTTTTT

v_gene: TRBV7-2
j_gene: TRBJ2-1
d_gene: -
abundance: -
CDR3aa: CASSWRRSYNEQFF
CDR3nt: TGTGCCAGCAGCTGGCGGCGATCCTACAATGAGCAGTTCTTC

v_gene: TRBV7-2
j_gene: TRBJ1-2
d_gene: -
abundance: -
CDR3aa: CASSLSRDILSGYTF
CDR3nt: TGTGCCAGCAGCTTATCCAGGGATATATTATCGGGCTACACCTTC

v_gene: TRBV29-1
j_gene: TRBJ2-2
d_gene: TRBD1
abundance: -
CDR3aa: CSVKGPGQRTGELFF
CDR3nt: TGCAGCGTTAAGGGCCCGGGACAGAGAACCGGGGAGCTGTTTTTT

v_gene: TRBV18
j_gene: TRBJ2-5
d_gene: -
abundance: -
CDR3aa: CASSPSGSETQYF
CDR3nt: TGTGCCAGCTCACCAAGCGGATCGGAGACCCAGTACTTC

v_gene: TRBV29-1
j_gene: TRBJ2-5
d_gene: -
abundance: -
CDR3aa: CSVENLREPGETQYF
CDR3nt: TGCAGCGTTGAAAATTTACGGGAGCCCGGAGAGACCCAGTACTTC

v_gene: TRBV7-9
j_gene: TRBJ2-3
d_gene: TRBD2
abundance: -
CDR3aa: CASSFRTSDTLADTQYF
CDR3nt: TGTGCCAGCAGCTTTCGGACTAGCGATACGCTGGCAGATACGCAGTATTTT

v_gene: TRBV5-1
j_gene: TRBJ1-1
d_gene: TRBD1
abundance: -
CDR3aa: CASSVRDSLGAFF
CDR3nt: TGCGCCAGCAGCGTGAGGGACAGTCTTGGCGCTTTCTTT

v_gene: TRBV7-9
j_gene: TRBJ1-5
d_gene: -
abundance: -
CDR3aa: CSSSSVGREDQPQHF
CDR3nt: TGTTCCAGCAGCTCCGTCGGGCGGGAGGATCAGCCCCAGCATTTT

v_gene: TRBV5-1
j_gene: TRBJ1-4
d_gene: -
abundance: -
CDR3aa: CASSVAGGGSGSNEKLFF
CDR3nt: TGCGCCAGCAGCGTAGCTGGGGGCGGAAGCGGCTCTAATGAAAAACTGTTTTTT

v_gene: TRBV14
j_gene: TRBJ1-1
d_gene: -
abundance: once
CDR3aa: CASSRLGRMNTEAFF
CDR3nt: TGTGCCAGCAGCCGGCTGGGGCGAATGAACACTGAAGCTTTCTTT

v_gene: TRBV4-2
j_gene: TRBJ2-1
d_gene: TRBD2
abundance: -
CDR3aa: CASSQIAGGPYNEQFF
CDR3nt: TGTGCCAGCAGCCAGATAGCGGGAGGGCCCTACAATGAGCAGTTCTTC

v_gene: TRBV5-1
j_gene: TRBJ2-7
d_gene: -
abundance: few
CDR3aa: CASSLGGGGLYEQYF
CDR3nt: TGCGCCAGCAGCTTGGGAGGGGGGGGGCTGTACGAGCAGTACTTC

v_gene: TRBV29-1
j_gene: TRBJ2-4
d_gene: -
abundance: -
CDR3aa: CSVDIGDIQYF
CDR3nt: TGCAGCGTTGACATAGGGGACATTCAGTACTTC

v_gene: TRBV7-2
j_gene: TRBJ2-7
d_gene: TRBD1
abundance: -
CDR3aa: CASSLKGDRGYEQYF
CDR3nt: TGTGCCAGCAGCTTAAAGGGGGACAGGGGCTACGAGCAGTACTTC

v_gene: TRBV27
j_gene: TRBJ2-7
d_gene: TRBD2
abundance: -
CDR3aa: CASSLKAGGPAYEQYF
CDR3nt: TGTGCCAGCAGTTTGAAAGCGGGAGGGCCTGCCTACGAGCAGTACTTC

v_gene: TRBV27
j_gene: TRBJ2-7
d_gene: -
abundance: -
CDR3aa: CASSLNQVYEQYF
CDR3nt: TGTGCCAGCAGTTTAAATCAGGTCTACGAGCAGTACTTC

v_gene: TRBV6-4
j_gene: TRBJ2-1
d_gene: TRBD2
abundance: few
CDR3aa: CASFRGSRSYNEQFF
CDR3nt: TGTGCCAGCTTCCGCGGGAGCCGCTCCTACAATGAGCAGTTCTTC

v_gene: TRBV7-2
j_gene: TRBJ1-2
d_gene: -
abundance: -
CDR3aa: CASSSRQTYGYTF
CDR3nt: TGTGCCAGCAGCTCAAGACAGACCTATGGCTACACCTTC

v_gene: TRBV6-1
j_gene: TRBJ1-1
d_gene: TRBD1
abundance: -
CDR3aa: CASSATGANTEAFF
CDR3nt: TGTGCCAGCAGCGCGACAGGGGCGAACACTGAAGCTTTCTTT

v_gene: TRBV27
j_gene: TRBJ1-1
d_gene: -
abundance: -
CDR3aa: CASRGGWTAENTEAFF
CDR3nt: TGTGCCAGCAGGGGGGGGTGGACAGCAGAGAACACTGAAGCTTTCTTT

v_gene: TRBV4-1
j_gene: TRBJ1-2
d_gene: TRBD1
abundance: -
CDR3aa: CASSQERRAGGIFGYTF
CDR3nt: TGCGCCAGCAGCCAAGAAAGGAGGGCAGGGGGCATATTTGGCTACACCTTC

v_gene: TRBV6-5
j_gene: TRBJ2-5
d_gene: -
abundance: few
CDR3aa: CASKPEGGRQETQYF
CDR3nt: TGTGCCAGCAAACCCGAGGGGGGGAGGCAAGAGACCCAGTACTTC

v_gene: TRBV15
j_gene: TRBJ2-3
d_gene: TRBD2
abundance: -
CDR3aa: CATSQREAATDTQYF
CDR3nt: TGTGCCACCAGCCAGCGGGAGGCGGCGACAGATACGCAGTATTTT

v_gene: TRBV15
j_gene: TRBJ2-7
d_gene: -
abundance: -
CDR3aa: CATSPDRSRAYEQYF
CDR3nt: TGTGCCACCAGCCCCGACAGGTCTCGCGCCTACGAGCAGTACTTC

v_gene: TRBV7-6
j_gene: TRBJ2-3
d_gene: -
abundance: -
CDR3aa: CASSRTTAGGFTDTQYF
CDR3nt: TGTGCCAGCAGCCGGACGACAGCAGGGGGGTTCACAGATACGCAGTATTTT

v_gene: TRBV5-1
j_gene: TRBJ2-6
d_gene: -
abundance: -
CDR3aa: CASTRVAGANVLTF
CDR3nt: TGCGCCAGCACCCGGGTGGCGGGGGCCAACGTCCTGACTTTC

v_gene: TRBV4-1
j_gene: TRBJ2-7
d_gene: -
abundance: -
CDR3aa: CASSQPVRGGARTYEQYF
CDR3nt: TGCGCCAGCAGCCAACCAGTTAGGGGGGGGGCCAGAACCTACGAGCAGTACTTC

v_gene: TRBV29-1
j_gene: TRBJ2-5
d_gene: -
abundance: -
CDR3aa: CSVESEVSSTGTQYF
CDR3nt: TGCAGCGTTGAAAGTGAGGTTTCCTCCACGGGGACCCAGTACTTC

v_gene: TRBV28
j_gene: TRBJ2-5
d_gene: TRBD2
abundance: -
CDR3aa: CASSATWGGQETQYF
CDR3nt: TGTGCCAGCAGTGCGACTTGGGGGGGCCAAGAGACCCAGTACTTC

v_gene: TRBV28
j_gene: TRBJ2-3
d_gene: TRBD2
abundance: -
CDR3aa: CASSPLSGIPTDTQYF
CDR3nt: TGTGCCAGCAGTCCACTTAGCGGGATCCCCACAGATACGCAGTATTTT

v_gene: TRBV28
j_gene: TRBJ2-3
d_gene: -
abundance: -
CDR3aa: CASSFGLNRLGTDTQYF
CDR3nt: TGTGCCAGCAGTTTTGGCCTGAACCGCCTGGGCACAGATACGCAGTATTTT

v_gene: TRBV5-1
j_gene: TRBJ2-2
d_gene: TRBD2
abundance: -
CDR3aa: CASSRVTSGSLAGELFF
CDR3nt: TGCGCCAGCAGCCGTGTCACTAGCGGGAGTTTGGCCGGGGAGCTGTTTTTT

v_gene: TRBV19
j_gene: TRBJ1-3
d_gene: TRBD1
abundance: -
CDR3aa: CASSIGFGTGENTIYF
CDR3nt: TGTGCCAGTAGTATAGGGTTTGGGACAGGGGAAAACACCATATATTTT

v_gene: TRBV20-1
j_gene: TRBJ2-7
d_gene: -
abundance: -
CDR3aa: CRRFHEQYF
CDR3nt: TGCAGGAGATTCCACGAGCAGTACTTC

v_gene: TRBV6-6
j_gene: TRBJ2-2
d_gene: -
abundance: -
CDR3aa: CASSQVGQSTGELFF
CDR3nt: TGTGCCAGCAGTCAGGTCGGACAATCCACCGGGGAGCTGTTTTTT